The sample holds many counts of the clone carrying this T cell receptor beta chain. Its cognate antigen is unknown. RNA transcripts were the template for amplifying TCR beta CDR3 regions. First-round RT-PCR of the TCR CDR3 relied on the HTBI primer set. Each CDR3 protein is one row after TCRdb ran MiXCR on the multiplex PCR reads. Seen here are fewer than 300,000 distinct CDR3 sequences, 25% to 30% observed once, and the top ten hold roughly a quarter. This sample stems from a study of T cells in Graves' hyperthyroidism and ophthalmopathy. Whole-study results and caveats: Ophthalmopathy, as predicted by the model, came a median roughly 6.5 months after the prediction.

Germline-derived CDR1 and CDR2 are MGHRA and YSYEKL. This CDR3 is 17 amino acids long. Trimming shortened V by 4 bases and J by 8 bases, and 24 bases separated the two germline ends. Uncontrolled infections, other autoimmune diseases, pregnancy or lactation led to exclusion of patients. Based on clinical symptoms, serum thyroxine and TRAb, thyroid ultrasound and orbital computed tomography, diagnoses were reached. Progressors' blood was drawn at hyperthyroidism diagnosis, before ophthalmopathy symptoms. This sequence was found in a man in his forties with Graves' hyperthyroidism that later progressed to Graves' ophthalmopathy. Sequencing was done on a sample of blood. The chain has TRBV4-1 and TRBJ2-4; D possibly corresponds to TRBD2 (7 bases). CDR3 bases: TGCGCCAGCAGCCCGCGCTTCGGGGGGCTCTCCGTGGACATTCAGTACTTC. Protein: CASSPRFGGLSVDIQYF.